This TCR beta chain derives from a study of blood T cell repertoires in COVID-19. Turning to the study itself: Acute and convalescent COVID-19 samples came from the United States, Italy and Spain. In each case, the material was cDNA or gDNA derived from T cells, B-cell-depleted T cells, or PBMCs.

In the original processing: Amplifying reference gene primers gave estimates of nucleated cell counts. Clones were read by immunoSEQ multiplex PCR, and TCRdb kept only the in-frame ones, dropping some. V and J calls and clone size follow that table, whereas D and trimming were derived from the DNA. The table lists approximately 30,000 clones, about 85% of them singletons. From germline, CDR1 is LGHNA and CDR2 YSLEER. Deletions cut 4 bases from V and 5 bases from J, with 20 bases between. The CDR3 has 16 amino acids. The gene calls are TRBV4-3 and TRBJ2-5; D is perhaps TRBD1 (7 bases). The material sequenced was peripheral blood. This TCR derives from a human donor with acute or convalescent COVID-19. The donor label of this sample is uncertain. As DNA, the CDR3 is TGCGCCAGCAGCCCGGGGGTGGGACAGAGGGGGGAGACCCAGTACTTC. Translating it yields CASSPGVGQRGETQYF.